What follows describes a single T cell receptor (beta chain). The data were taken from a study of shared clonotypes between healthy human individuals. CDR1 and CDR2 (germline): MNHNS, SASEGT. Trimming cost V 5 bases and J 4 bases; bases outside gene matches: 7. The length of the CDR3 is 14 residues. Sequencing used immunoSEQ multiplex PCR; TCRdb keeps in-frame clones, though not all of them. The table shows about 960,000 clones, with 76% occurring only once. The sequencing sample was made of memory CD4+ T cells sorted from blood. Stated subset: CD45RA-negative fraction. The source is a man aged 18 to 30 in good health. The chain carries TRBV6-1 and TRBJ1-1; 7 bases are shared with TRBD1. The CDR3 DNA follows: TGTGCCAGCAGTCAACAGGGGTCAAGCACTGAAGCTTTCTTT. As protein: CASSQQGSSTEAFF.